This T cell receptor (beta chain) was sequenced during a study of cytomegalovirus exposure and HLA in healthy donors. Germline CDR1 MNHNS, CDR2 SASEGT. Germline trimming cut 6 bases from V and 2 bases from J; bases unmatched to any gene: 0. There are 13 residues in the CDR3. The PCR ran on 60 Vbeta and 13 Jbeta primers. The authors' processing: The authors later counted approximately 80 million unique TCR beta chains, roughly 10 million of them shared. Libraries were prepared by immunoSEQ multiplex PCR; TCRdb keeps only in-frame clonotypes and omits some of them. D and trimming were read from the DNA, whereas the V and J calls and clone size are those reported in that table. The data contain 90,000 to 100,000 clones, over 8% of them singletons.

Input material: PBMCs. The clonotype comes from a man aged 50 to 60 in good health and CMV-seropositive. This chain joins TRBV6-1 and TRBJ2-7; 11 bases are shared with TRBD1. Here the CDR3 DNA reads TGTGCCAGCAGGGGACAGGGGGCCTACGAGCAGTACTTC. This encodes CASRGQGAYEQYF.